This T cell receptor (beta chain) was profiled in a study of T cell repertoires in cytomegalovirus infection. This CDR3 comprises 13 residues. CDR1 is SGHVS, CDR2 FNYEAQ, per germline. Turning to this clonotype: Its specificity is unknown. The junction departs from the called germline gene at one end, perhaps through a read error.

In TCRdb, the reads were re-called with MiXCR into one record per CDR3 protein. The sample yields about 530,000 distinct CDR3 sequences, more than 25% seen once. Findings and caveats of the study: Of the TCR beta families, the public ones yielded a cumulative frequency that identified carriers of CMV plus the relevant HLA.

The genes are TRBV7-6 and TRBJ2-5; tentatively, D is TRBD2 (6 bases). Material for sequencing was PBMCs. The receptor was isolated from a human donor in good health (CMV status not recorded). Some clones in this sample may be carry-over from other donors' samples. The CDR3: CASSGGPVETLYF. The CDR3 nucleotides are TGTGCCAGCAGCGGAGGGCCGGTCGAGACCCTGTACTTC. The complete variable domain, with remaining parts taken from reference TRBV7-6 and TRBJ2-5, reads GAGVSQSPRYKVTKRGQDVALRCDPISGHVSLYWYRQALGQGPEFLTYFNYEAQQDKSGLPNDRFSAERPEGSISTLTIQRTEQRDSAMYRCASSGGPVETLYFGPGTRLLVL.